This T cell receptor beta chain was captured by sequencing in a study of technical replicates of blood from a handful of donors. With 11 bases removed from V and 3 bases from J, the gap between germline ends came to 16 bases. This CDR3 comprises 13 residues. Germline V gene lookup returns CDR1 ENHRY and CDR2 SYGVKD. Assay: immunoSEQ multiplex PCR; the TCRdb copy retains only in-frame clones and omits some. The sample has about 88,000 clones, over 90% seen once. Sequencing used T cells isolated from PBMCs. The chain employs TRBV10-3 and TRBJ1-2; a possible D gene is TRBD1 (5 bases). The TCR was taken from a human donor in good health. CDR3 in DNA: TGTGCCGCCTCCGTGGGACTCGACTATGGCTACACCTTC. As protein: CAASVGLDYGYTF.